What follows describes a single T cell receptor beta chain. This sample is part of a study of blood T cell repertoires in COVID-19. Germline trimming cut 0 bases from V and 2 bases from J; bases unmatched to any gene: 5. This CDR3 spans 16 amino acids. The germline V gene encodes CDR1 LGHNA and CDR2 YNFKEQ. Assay: immunoSEQ multiplex PCR; the TCRdb copy retains only in-frame clones and omits some. The sample consists of 220,000 or so clones, about 86% of them appearing once. The receptor comes from a woman between 45 and 60 years old with acute COVID-19. Sequencing used PBMCs or T cells enriched from blood (not recorded which). The rearrangement joins TRBV4-2 to TRBJ2-7; 9 bases fit TRBD2. Here the CDR3 DNA reads TGTGCCAGCAGCCAAGAGTCTAGCGGGACCCCCTACGAGCAGTACTTC. This gives the protein CASSQESSGTPYEQYF.